This T cell receptor beta chain was documented in a study of shared clonotypes between healthy human individuals. CD8 cells classed as naive were CD45RO-negative and positively selected for CCR7, excluding terminally differentiated effector memory CD45RA+ cells. Germline trimming cut 6 bases from V and 14 bases from J; bases unmatched to any gene: 10. This CDR3 is built from 12 residues. Per the germline V gene, CDR1 is SGHDN and CDR2 is FVKESK. The repertoire was sequenced with immunoSEQ multiplex PCR; TCRdb's copy has only in-frame clones and lacks some. This repertoire shows about 680,000 clones, 92% found once; its top ten account for 20% to 25%.

The sequence came from a young man in good health. Specimen: naive CD8+ T cells sorted from blood. This chain connects TRBV14 to TRBJ2-3; 8 bases are a match to TRBD2. The CDR3: CASSPGSGERYF. CDR3 sequence (DNA): TGTGCCAGCAGTCCAGGTAGCGGGGAAAGGTATTTT.